The rows below give T cell receptor beta chains drawn from one sample of a study of blood T cell repertoires in COVID-19. This table comes from immunoSEQ multiplex PCR, and its TCRdb copy is limited to in-frame clones, with some not included. Of more than 15,000 clones listed, about 85% are singletons. Input material: peripheral blood. The origin of the receptors is a human donor with active COVID-19. The donor label of this sample is uncertain. CDR3s include the opening cysteine and the closing phenylalanine or tryptophan. D genes are given only for firm matches. A clone size is listed for some rows: how often the clone was seen (once, few, many), or a class if it is expanded.

d_call,clone_size,j_call,v_call,cdr3_nt,cdr3_aa
TRBD1,-,TRBJ2-2,TRBV2,TGTGCCAGCACGGACAGGGGGCTCGAAGCCGGGGAGCTGTTTTTT,CASTDRGLEAGELFF
TRBD1,few,TRBJ1-4,TRBV20-1,TGCAGTGCTAGTAGGACAGGGGGAAGGAAAACTAATGAAAAACTGTTTTTT,CSASRTGGRKTNEKLFF
TRBD1,-,TRBJ2-5,TRBV15,TGTGCCACCAGCAGAGGGGGGACAGGCCAAGAGACCCAGTACTTC,CATSRGGTGQETQYF
TRBD2,-,TRBJ2-7,TRBV11-2,TGTGCCAGCAGCGCTGGACTAGCCCGCTACGAGCAGTACTTC,CASSAGLARYEQYF
-,-,TRBJ2-3,TRBV9,TGTGCCAGCAGCGAACACACCGATACGCAGTATTTT,CASSEHTDTQYF
-,-,TRBJ1-2,TRBV27,TGTGCCAGTAAGGGCGGGGGGGGTGGCTACACCTTC,CASKGGGGGYTF
TRBD1,-,TRBJ1-1,TRBV7-3,TGTGCCAGCAGCGCCGACAGGGATTCCACTGAAGCTTTCTTT,CASSADRDSTEAFF
-,once,TRBJ2-6,TRBV6-5,TGTGCCAGCAGTTACCTTTACAGGGCTGGGGCCAACGTCCTGACTTTC,CASSYLYRAGANVLTF
-,-,TRBJ2-3,TRBV19,TGTGCCAGTAGCCTCTGGGGGGGCACAGATACGCAGTATTTT,CASSLWGGTDTQYF
-,-,TRBJ2-1,TRBV5-8,TGTGCCAGCAGCTTGTTAGGCGGCGCGGCGTTGGCGGTCTTC,CASSLLGGAALAVF
-,-,TRBJ2-6,TRBV18,TGTGCCAGCTCAGAAACGCAACCCGCCTCGGGGGGGGCCAACGTCCTGACTTTC,CASSETQPASGGANVLTF
-,-,TRBJ2-1,TRBV5-5,TGTGCCAGCAGCTTCGGGTTCTCAGAGCAGTTCTTC,CASSFGFSEQFF
TRBD1,-,TRBJ1-1,TRBV6-4,TGTGCCAGCAGTGACTCTCCGACAGGGCTGAACACTGAAGCTTTCTTT,CASSDSPTGLNTEAFF
TRBD1,once,TRBJ2-3,TRBV10-1,TGCGCCAGCAATCGGACAGGGCGCGCAGATACGCAGTATTTT,CASNRTGRADTQYF
-,-,TRBJ2-3,TRBV5-6,TGTGCCAGCAGCCAACCCCTTGGGAGCGGGCACACAGATACGCAGTATTTT,CASSQPLGSGHTDTQYF